Presented here are 24 T cell receptor beta chains from one specimen sequenced in a study of cytomegalovirus exposure and HLA in healthy donors. Use of 60 Vbeta and 13 Jbeta primers characterized the PCR. TCRdb's copy holds only in-frame clones and misses some; the assay was immunoSEQ multiplex PCR. Of 100,000 to 150,000 clones detected, roughly 70% appear once; the ten largest clones hold approximately 3.9%. Source material: PBMCs. The source of these receptors is a man aged 35-49 years in good health and CMV-seropositive.

The chain uses TRBV7-6 and TRBJ2-7; D perhaps matches TRBD2 (6 bases). Per germline, CDR1 SGHVS and CDR2 FNYEAQ. With 5 bases removed from V and 6 bases from J, the gap between germline ends came to 14 bases. There are 13 residues in the CDR3. This CDR3 is CASSIGLMAEQYF. The CDR3 nucleotides are TGTGCCAGCAGCATCGGACTAATGGCCGAGCAGTACTTC.

The chain joins TRBV7-8 to TRBJ1-3; 9 bases are a match to TRBD1. J gave up 0 bases and V 0 bases, and 18 bases lay outside the gene matches. This CDR3 comprises 22 residues. In germline, CDR1 is SGHVS, CDR2 FQNEAQ. The CDR3 bases are TGTGCCAGCAGCTTAGCGGTTTGGAGGGACAGGGCGCCAATGAGCTCTGGAAACACCATATATTTT. Amino acid sequence: CASSLAVWRDRAPMSSGNTIYF.

This clone was seen a handful of times. The genes are TRBV7-9 and TRBJ2-7, with D maybe TRBD1 (5 bases). Germline V gene data show CDR1 as SEHNR and CDR2 as FQNEAQ (reference sequence). The CDR3 runs to 17 residues. V was trimmed by 0 bases and J by 2 bases, leaving 17 bases between them. CDR3 sequence (DNA): TGTGCCAGCAGCTTAGCGTTTGAGTTTCAGGGCACCTACGAGCAGTACTTC. Residues: CASSLAFEFQGTYEQYF. Together with reference TRBV7-9 and TRBJ2-7, the CDR3 gives the full variable domain: DTGVSQNPRHKITKRGQNVTFRCDPISEHNRLYWYRQTLGQGPEFLTYFQNEAQLEKSRLLSDRFSAERPKGSFSTLEIQRTEQGDSAMYLCASSLAFEFQGTYEQYFGPGTRLTVT.

This clone was seen a handful of times. V and J are TRBV11-3 and TRBJ1-1; TRBD1 is a possible D gene (6 bases). Germline values: CDR1 SGHNT, CDR2 YENEEA. This CDR3 has 13 residues. With 5 bases removed from V and 1 base from J, the gap between germline ends came to 8 bases. The CDR3 here is CASSQTGNTEAFF. The DNA for the CDR3 is TGTGCCAGCAGCCAGACAGGGAACACTGAAGCTTTCTTT.

The chain carries TRBV5-5 and TRBJ1-2; tentatively, D is TRBD1 (5 bases). V was trimmed by 3 bases and J by 2 bases, leaving 11 bases between them. Germline-derived CDR1 and CDR2 are SGHKS and YYEKEE (reference sequence). This CDR3 has 14 residues. The CDR3 is CASSSPPGNYGYTF. The CDR3 DNA follows: TGTGCCAGCAGCTCTCCCCCAGGGAACTATGGCTACACCTTC.

V usage is TRBV28 and J usage is TRBJ2-7, with 8 positions matching TRBD2. With V trimmed by 2 bases and J by 1 base, 4 bases remained unmatched. This CDR3 comprises 15 residues. Looked up from germline, CDR1 is MDHEN and CDR2 is SYDVKM. The CDR3 bases are TGTGCCAGCAGTTTAGTACTAGCGGATTCCTACGAGCAGTACTTC. It specifies CASSLVLADSYEQYF.

The genes are TRBV19 and TRBJ2-1; a weak D match, TRBD2 (5 bases). This CDR3 spans 15 amino acids. The germline CDR1 and CDR2 sequences are LNHDA and SQIVND (reference sequence). Trimming took 5 bases from V and 5 from J, leaving 16 bases between them. Here the CDR3 reads CASSFVWGVNNEQFF. Written as DNA, the CDR3 is TGTGCCAGTAGTTTTGTATGGGGAGTGAACAATGAGCAGTTCTTC.

V is TRBV19 and J is TRBJ1-5; 7 positions match TRBD1. With V trimmed by 6 bases and J by 3 bases, 5 bases remained unmatched. Germline loops: CDR1 LNHDA, CDR2 SQIVND (reference sequence). CDR3 length: 14 residues. The CDR3: CASRFTGDNQPQHF. CDR3 sequence (DNA): TGTGCCAGTAGGTTCACAGGGGACAATCAGCCCCAGCATTTT. The full variable domain, its missing parts supplied by reference TRBV19 and TRBJ1-5, is DGGITQSPKYLFRKEGQNVTLSCEQNLNHDAMYWYRQDPGQGLRLIYYSQIVNDFQKGDIAEGYSVSREKKESFPLTVTSAQKNPTAFYLCASRFTGDNQPQHFGDGTRLSIL.

The chain recombines TRBV15 with TRBJ1-1; perhaps TRBD1 as D (5 bases). The germline V and J ends were trimmed by 1 base and 4 bases, with 19 bases remaining between them. The CDR3 contains 17 residues. The germline V gene has CDR1 LNHNV and CDR2 YYDKDF (reference sequence). DNA for the CDR3: TGTGCCACCAGCAGAGTCCTGGGGACTGCGGGGGGCACTGAAGCTTTCTTT. Protein product: CATSRVLGTAGGTEAFF.

V and J are TRBV5-1 and TRBJ2-7; 9 bases match TRBD2. The CDR3 is 17 amino acids. From germline, CDR1 is SGHRS and CDR2 YFSETQ. V shed 1 base, J shed 4 bases, and the junction held 12 bases outside the gene matches. CDR3 region: CASSLRLAGDKSYEQYF. The CDR3 DNA sequence: TGCGCCAGCAGCTTGAGATTAGCGGGAGATAAGTCGTACGAGCAGTACTTC.

This chain joins TRBV6-5 and TRBJ2-1; 7 bases agree with TRBD1. Germline values: CDR1 MNHEY, CDR2 SVGAGI. V gave up 7 bases and J gave up 7 bases; unmatched junction bases: 10. The CDR3 extends over 14 amino acids. The CDR3 sequence is CASTPPGTANEQFF. The CDR3 DNA follows: TGTGCCAGCACCCCTCCCGGGACAGCAAATGAGCAGTTCTTC.

The chain couples TRBV6-1 to TRBJ2-2; D might be TRBD1 (5 bases). There are 14 residues in the CDR3. Trimming left V 6 bases short and J 3 bases short, with 11 bases between. The germline CDR1 and CDR2 sequences are MNHNS and SASEGT. In DNA form, the CDR3 reads TGTGCCAGCAGCCCAATAGGGGACACCGGGGAGCTGTTTTTT. It codes for CASSPIGDTGELFF.

The chain joins TRBV6-6 to TRBJ1-5; 10 bases line up with TRBD1. The CDR3 sequence is 14 residues long. Germline V gene lookup returns CDR1 MNHNY and CDR2 SVGAGI (reference sequence). V lost 6 bases and J lost 5; bases outside the gene matches: 4. In nucleotides, the CDR3 is TGTGCCAGCAGGGTGACAGGGGGCGATCAGCCCCAGCATTTT. Protein sequence: CASRVTGGDQPQHF.

The CDR3 DNA follows: TGTGCCAGCAGCCAAACAGGGGCCAACGTCCTGACTTTC. Translation gives CASSQTGANVLTF. The rearrangement joins TRBV14 to TRBJ2-6, with D uncertain. Per germline, CDR1 SGHDN and CDR2 FVKESK. CDR3 length equals 13 residues. Trimming stripped 2 bases from V and 4 bases from J, with 3 bases between.

The genes are TRBV11-2 and TRBJ1-1; TRBD1 is a possible D gene (5 bases). Germline V lookup: CDR1 SGHAT, CDR2 FQNNGV. The CDR3 totals 14 residues. Between the trimmed V and J ends, which lost 1 base and 4 bases, there was a span of 10 bases. As DNA, the CDR3 is TGTGCCAGCAGCTTAGGATACAGGTTCACTGAAGCTTTCTTT. Translating it yields CASSLGYRFTEAFF.

The CDR3 DNA reads TGTGCCACCAGCAGTCCTCTAGGCGGCCGCACTGAAGCTTTCTTT. Amino acid sequence: CATSSPLGGRTEAFF. V is TRBV15 and J is TRBJ1-1; unclear D gene. This CDR3 comprises 15 residues. Trimming took off 3 bases at V and 4 bases at J, with 15 bases between the two ends. Germline lookup yields CDR1 LNHNV and CDR2 YYDKDF (reference sequence).

This clone appeared a few times. The rearrangement joins TRBV29-1 to TRBJ2-2; 11 bases agree with TRBD2. With V trimmed by 7 bases and J by 0 bases, 7 bases remained unmatched. Germline loops: CDR1 SQVTM, CDR2 ANQGSEA. This CDR3 contains 16 residues. CDR3 loop: CSAALAGAANTGELFF. CDR3 nucleotides: TGCAGCGCCGCACTAGCGGGGGCCGCGAACACCGGGGAGCTGTTTTTT.

This chain joins TRBV29-1 and TRBJ2-7, with D tentatively TRBD2 (6 bases). Looked up from germline, CDR1 is SQVTM and CDR2 is ANQGSEA. V was trimmed by 1 base and J by 2 bases, leaving 18 bases between them. CDR3 length equals 16 residues. The CDR3 nucleotides read TGCAGCGTTGAAGGCAGGAGGGACTCACGACCCTACGAGCAGTACTTC. It encodes CSVEGRRDSRPYEQYF.

This clone has a handful of counts. This CDR3 reads CASSATWLEQFF. The CDR3 nucleotides read TGTGCCAGCAGTGCAACGTGGCTTGAGCAGTTCTTC. The genes are TRBV6-1 and TRBJ2-1; no clear D. The CDR3 consists of 12 residues. V lost 4 bases, J lost 9 bases, and 10 bases lay in between. Looked up from germline, CDR1 is MNHNS and CDR2 is SASEGT.

This clone appeared a single time. V gene TRBV18 combines with J gene TRBJ1-1, with TRBD1 as a possible D gene (5 bases). The ends were cut back, 2 bases at V and 2 bases at J, with 12 bases in the middle. The CDR3 covers 15 residues. The germline CDR1 and CDR2 sequences are KGHSH and LQKENI. DNA for the CDR3: TGTGCCAGCTCACCATTATCTACAGGAAACACTGAAGCTTTCTTT. Translation: CASSPLSTGNTEAFF.

This clone was picked up one time. The V call is TRBV7-9, the J call TRBJ2-1; 9 bases map to TRBD2. The V segment lost 4 bases and the J segment 1 base; nucleotides outside the gene matches: 5. Looked up from germline, CDR1 is SEHNR and CDR2 is FQNEAQ (reference sequence). The CDR3 spans 16 residues. The CDR3, as DNA: TGTGCCAGCAGCTGGGGTAGCGGGGGTTCCTACAATGAGCAGTTCTTC. It codes for CASSWGSGGSYNEQFF.

V is TRBV11-3 and J is TRBJ1-1; D gene unclear. Trimming pared 7 bases from V and 5 bases from J, leaving 8 bases between. This CDR3 region has 11 residues. Per the germline V gene, CDR1 is SGHNT and CDR2 is YENEEA. The CDR3 protein is CASIGRTEAFF. CDR3 in DNA: TGTGCCAGCATCGGGAGAACTGAAGCTTTCTTT.

The rearrangement joins TRBV19 to TRBJ2-1; possible D gene TRBD2, 5 bases. V lost 7 bases, J lost 7 bases, and 17 bases lay in between. CDR3 length: 14 amino acids. The germline V gene has CDR1 LNHDA and CDR2 SQIVND (reference sequence). DNA for the CDR3: TGTGCCAGTACCCAAACCCGGTTAGCGAATGAGCAGTTCTTC. It translates to CASTQTRLANEQFF.

V and J are TRBV5-1 and TRBJ2-1; 8 bases line up with TRBD2. The germline CDR1 and CDR2 sequences are SGHRS and YFSETQ. This CDR3 region has 17 residues. V shed 2 bases and J 1 base; nucleotides not matched to a gene: 8. The CDR3 loop reads CASSFSLAAISYNEQFF. The CDR3 DNA sequence: TGCGCCAGCAGCTTCTCACTAGCGGCCATATCCTACAATGAGCAGTTCTTC.